This T cell receptor beta chain was obtained from a study of shared clonotypes between healthy human individuals. Sequenced by immunoSEQ multiplex PCR; TCRdb stores in-frame clones only, minus some. The sample yields around 1.4 million clones, around 98.5% seen once. The TCR was taken from a man aged 30-40 years in good health. The sample was naive CD4+ T cells sorted from blood. Subset in this sample: CD45RA+ positively selected.

DNA for the CDR3: TGTGCCAGCAGCTTGGCCCCGACAGAGTACGAGCAGTACTTC. Translating it yields CASSLAPTEYEQYF. This chain links TRBV5-6 with TRBJ2-7; possible D gene TRBD1, 5 bases. The CDR3 is 14 residues long. Trimming stripped 0 bases from V and 4 bases from J, with 11 bases between. Germline assignment: CDR1 SGHDT and CDR2 YYEEEE. The full variable domain, rest sourced from reference TRBV5-6 and TRBJ2-7, is DAGVTQSPTHLIKTRGQQVTLRCSPKSGHDTVSWYQQALGQGPQFIFQYYEEEERQRGNFPDRFSGHQFPNYSSELNVNALLLGDSALYLCASSLAPTEYEQYFGPGTRLTVT.